This TCR beta chain was captured by sequencing in a study of T cell repertoires in cytomegalovirus infection. Study context: Based on public TCR beta signatures, there were indications of CMV infection and of a matching HLA type.

From the reads, TCRdb called clonotypes with MiXCR, one entry per CDR3 protein. The sample consists of 900,000 to 950,000 distinct CDR3 sequences, around 32% of them appearing once. With respect to this clonotype: Its antigen is unknown.

Trimming removed 5 bases from V and 0 bases from J, with 13 bases in between. CDR1 and CDR2 from the germline V gene are SEHNR and FQNEAQ (reference sequence). CDR3 length: 15 residues. The sequencing used cultured CD8+ T cells from PBMCs, collected from culture after CMV antigen stimulation. This TCR was sampled from a human donor in good health (CMV status not recorded). Some clones in this sample may be carry-over from other donors' samples. The rearrangement uses TRBV7-9 and TRBJ1-1, with D hard to call. CDR3 loop: CASSAQVRVNTEAFF. CDR3 coding DNA: TGTGCCAGCAGCGCCCAGGTACGCGTGAACACTGAAGCTTTCTTT. The whole variable domain, filled in from reference TRBV7-9 and TRBJ1-1, reads DTGVSQNPRHKITKRGQNVTFRCDPISEHNRLYWYRQTLGQGPEFLTYFQNEAQLEKSRLLSDRFSAERPKGSFSTLEIQRTEQGDSAMYLCASSAQVRVNTEAFFGQGTRLTVV.